This T cell receptor (beta chain) emerged from a study of CD8 T cells in ankylosing spondylitis. Overall study results and limits: Reported data indicate significant enrichment of disease-linked clones within matched ankylosing spondylitis synovial fluid.

Quantitative 5'-RACE with molecular barcodes generated TCR beta libraries. TCRdb redid the calling of the 5' RACE reads with MiXCR, one entry per CDR3 protein. The repertoire includes around 150,000 distinct CDR3 sequences, around 10% of them detected once, and 25% to 35% sits in the top ten. The CDR3 has 18 residues. In germline, CDR1 is SGHAT, CDR2 FQDESV (reference sequence). Germline trimming cut 1 base from V and 0 bases from J; bases unmatched to any gene: 9. This clonotype has a single count. Its antigen remains unidentified. The sequencing input was blood, either unsorted or a sorted T cell fraction (not recorded which). The gene calls are TRBV11-1 and TRBJ2-3; TRBD2 aligns across 8 bases. This sequence was found in a male donor with ankylosing spondylitis or in good health (not recorded which). CDR3 sequence reads: CASSLDPGGGTSTDTQYF. DNA for the CDR3: TGTGCCAGCAGCTTAGACCCTGGCGGGGGGACTAGCACAGATACGCAGTATTTT. Supplemented by reference TRBV11-1 and TRBJ2-3, the full variable domain reads EAEVAQSPRYKITEKSQAVAFWCDPISGHATLYWYRQILGQGPELLVQFQDESVVDDSQLPKDRFSAERLKGVDSTLKIQPAELGDSAMYLCASSLDPGGGTSTDTQYFGPGTRLTVL.